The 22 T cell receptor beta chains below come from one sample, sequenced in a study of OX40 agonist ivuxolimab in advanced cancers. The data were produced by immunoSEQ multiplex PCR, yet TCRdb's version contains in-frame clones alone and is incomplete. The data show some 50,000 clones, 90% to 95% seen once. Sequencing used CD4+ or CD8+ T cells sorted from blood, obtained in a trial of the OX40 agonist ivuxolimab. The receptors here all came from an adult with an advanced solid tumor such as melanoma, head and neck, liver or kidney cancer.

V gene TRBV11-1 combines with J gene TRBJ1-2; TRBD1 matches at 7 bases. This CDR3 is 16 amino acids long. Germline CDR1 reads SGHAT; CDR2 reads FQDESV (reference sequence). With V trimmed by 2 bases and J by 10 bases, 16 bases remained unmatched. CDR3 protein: CASSLMAGTDMEDYTF. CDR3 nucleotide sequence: TGTGCCAGCAGCTTAATGGCGGGGACAGACATGGAAGACTACACCTTC.

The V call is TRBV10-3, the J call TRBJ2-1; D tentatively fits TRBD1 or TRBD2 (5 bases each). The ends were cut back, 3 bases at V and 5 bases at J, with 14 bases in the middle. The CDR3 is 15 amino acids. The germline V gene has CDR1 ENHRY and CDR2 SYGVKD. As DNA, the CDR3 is TGTGCCATCAGTGATGGGACCTCCGGGAACAATGAGCAGTTCTTC. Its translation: CAISDGTSGNNEQFF.

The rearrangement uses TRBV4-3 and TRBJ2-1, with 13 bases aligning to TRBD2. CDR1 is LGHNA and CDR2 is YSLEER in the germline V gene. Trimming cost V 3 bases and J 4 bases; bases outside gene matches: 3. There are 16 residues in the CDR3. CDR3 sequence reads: CASSQGGLAGYNEQFF. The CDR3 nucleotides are TGCGCCAGCAGCCAGGGGGGACTAGCGGGATACAATGAGCAGTTCTTC.

This chain's CDR3 is CASYYLSEGHEQYV. The CDR3 DNA sequence: TGTGCCAGCTATTACCTGTCCGAGGGTCACGAGCAGTACGTC. The chain couples TRBV21-1 to TRBJ2-7; the table's D call, TRBD2, has no DNA check behind it. TRBV21-1 is classified as a pseudogene. The CDR3 length is 14 residues.

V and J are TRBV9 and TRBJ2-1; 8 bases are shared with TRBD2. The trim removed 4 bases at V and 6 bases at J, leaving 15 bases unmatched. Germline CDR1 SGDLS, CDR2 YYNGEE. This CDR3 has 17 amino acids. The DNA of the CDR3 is TGTGCCAGCAGCCCCCTTACGGGAGGGCCGGGGCTCAATGAGCAGTTCTTC. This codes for CASSPLTGGPGLNEQFF.

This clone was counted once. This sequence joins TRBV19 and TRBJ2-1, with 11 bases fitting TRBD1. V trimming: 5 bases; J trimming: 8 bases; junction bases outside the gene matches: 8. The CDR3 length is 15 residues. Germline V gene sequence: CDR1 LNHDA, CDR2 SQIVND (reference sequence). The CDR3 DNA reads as TGTGCCAGTAGTTCTCCGGGACAGGGGGGTTATGAGCAGTTCTTC. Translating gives CASSSPGQGGYEQFF. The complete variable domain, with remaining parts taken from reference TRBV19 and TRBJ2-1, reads DGGITQSPKYLFRKEGQNVTLSCEQNLNHDAMYWYRQDPGQGLRLIYYSQIVNDFQKGDIAEGYSVSREKKESFPLTVTSAQKNPTAFYLCASSSPGQGGYEQFFGPGTRLTVL.

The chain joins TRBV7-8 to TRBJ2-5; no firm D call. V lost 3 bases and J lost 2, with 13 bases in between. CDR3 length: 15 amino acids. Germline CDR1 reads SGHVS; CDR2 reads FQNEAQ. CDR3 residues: CASSFVDTVQETQYF. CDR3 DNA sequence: TGTGCCAGCAGCTTCGTAGATACAGTACAAGAGACCCAGTACTTC. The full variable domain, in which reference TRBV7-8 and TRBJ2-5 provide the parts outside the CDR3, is GAGVSQSPRYKVAKRGQDVALRCDPISGHVSLFWYQQALGQGPEFLTYFQNEAQLDKSGLPSDRFFAERPEGSVSTLKIQRTQQEDSAVYLCASSFVDTVQETQYFGPGTRLLVL.

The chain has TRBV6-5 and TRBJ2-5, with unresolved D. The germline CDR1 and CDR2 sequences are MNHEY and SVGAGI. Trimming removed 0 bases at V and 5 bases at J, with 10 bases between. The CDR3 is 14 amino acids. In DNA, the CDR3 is TGTGCCAGCAGTTACTCAGCCACCGGTGAGACCCAGTACTTC. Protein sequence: CASSYSATGETQYF.

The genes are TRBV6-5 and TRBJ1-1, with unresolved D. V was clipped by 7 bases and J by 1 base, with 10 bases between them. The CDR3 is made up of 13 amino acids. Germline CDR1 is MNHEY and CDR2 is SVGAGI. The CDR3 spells CASTRTGNTEAFF. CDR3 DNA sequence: TGTGCCAGCACCAGGACGGGGAACACTGAAGCTTTCTTT.

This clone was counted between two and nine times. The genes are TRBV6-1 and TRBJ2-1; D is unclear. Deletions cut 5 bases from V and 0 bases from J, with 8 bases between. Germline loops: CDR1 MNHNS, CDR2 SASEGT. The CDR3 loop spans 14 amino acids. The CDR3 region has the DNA TGTGCCAGCAGTCGGCTCCTCTCCTACAATGAGCAGTTCTTC. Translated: CASSRLLSYNEQFF.

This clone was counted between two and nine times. CDR3 sequence reads: CASSLGSNQPQHF. In DNA, the CDR3 is TGTGCCAGCAGCTTGGGCAGCAATCAGCCCCAGCATTTT. The chain recombines TRBV5-5 with TRBJ1-5; D is undetermined. The CDR3 runs 13 residues. CDR1 is SGHKS and CDR2 is YYEKEE in the germline V gene (reference sequence). V shed 0 bases and J shed 1 base, with 2 bases lying between them.

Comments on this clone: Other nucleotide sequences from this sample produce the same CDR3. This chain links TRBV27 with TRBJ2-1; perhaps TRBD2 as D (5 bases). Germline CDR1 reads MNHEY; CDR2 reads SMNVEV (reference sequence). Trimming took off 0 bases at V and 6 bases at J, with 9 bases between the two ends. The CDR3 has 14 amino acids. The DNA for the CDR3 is TGTGCCAGCAGTTTATCAGCTAGCTCCAATGAGCAGTTCTTC. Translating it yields CASSLSASSNEQFF.

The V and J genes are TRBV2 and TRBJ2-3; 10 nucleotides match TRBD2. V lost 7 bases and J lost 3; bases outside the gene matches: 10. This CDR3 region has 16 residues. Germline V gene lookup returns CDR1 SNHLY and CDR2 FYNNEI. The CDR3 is CASTPLAGVRTDTQYF. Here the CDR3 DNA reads TGTGCCAGCACCCCTCTAGCGGGGGTAAGAACAGATACGCAGTATTTT.

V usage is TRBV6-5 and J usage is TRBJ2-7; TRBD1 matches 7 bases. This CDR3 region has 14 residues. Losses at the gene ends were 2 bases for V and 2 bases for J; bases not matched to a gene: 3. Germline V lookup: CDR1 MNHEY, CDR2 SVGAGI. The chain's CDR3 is CASSYGQAPYEQYF. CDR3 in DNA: TGTGCCAGCAGTTACGGACAGGCGCCCTACGAGCAGTACTTC.

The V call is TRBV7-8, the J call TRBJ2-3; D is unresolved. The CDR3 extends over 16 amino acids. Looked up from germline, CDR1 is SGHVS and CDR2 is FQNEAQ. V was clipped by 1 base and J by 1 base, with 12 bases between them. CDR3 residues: CASSLDLGWGTDTQYF. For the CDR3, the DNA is TGTGCCAGCAGCTTAGATCTGGGATGGGGCACAGATACGCAGTATTTT.

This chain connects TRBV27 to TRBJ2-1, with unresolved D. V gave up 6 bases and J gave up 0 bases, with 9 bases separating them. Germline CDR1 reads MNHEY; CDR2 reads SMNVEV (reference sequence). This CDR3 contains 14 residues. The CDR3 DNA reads TGTGCCAGCAGCCCCTCGAGCTCCTACAATGAGCAGTTCTTC. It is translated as CASSPSSSYNEQFF.

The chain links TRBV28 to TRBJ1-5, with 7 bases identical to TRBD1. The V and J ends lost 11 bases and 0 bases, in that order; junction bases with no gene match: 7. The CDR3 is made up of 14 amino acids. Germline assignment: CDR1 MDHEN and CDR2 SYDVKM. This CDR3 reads CALGGRASNQPQHF. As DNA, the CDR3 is TGTGCCCTAGGGGGCAGGGCTAGCAATCAGCCCCAGCATTTT.

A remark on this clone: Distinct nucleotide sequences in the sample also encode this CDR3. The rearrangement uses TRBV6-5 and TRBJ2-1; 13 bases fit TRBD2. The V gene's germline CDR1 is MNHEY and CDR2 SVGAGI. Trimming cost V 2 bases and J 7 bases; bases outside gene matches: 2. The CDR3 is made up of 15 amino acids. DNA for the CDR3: TGTGCCAGCAGTTACGGGACTAGCGGGGTGAATGAGCAGTTCTTC. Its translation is CASSYGTSGVNEQFF.

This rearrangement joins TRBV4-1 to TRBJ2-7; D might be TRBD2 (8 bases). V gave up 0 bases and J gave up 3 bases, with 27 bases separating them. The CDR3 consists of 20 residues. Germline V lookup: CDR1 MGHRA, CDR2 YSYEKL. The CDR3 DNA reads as TGCGCCAGCAGCCAAGACCCCCCGGGACAGCTTCTAGCGGGTTTCTACGAGCAGTACTTC. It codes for CASSQDPPGQLLAGFYEQYF.

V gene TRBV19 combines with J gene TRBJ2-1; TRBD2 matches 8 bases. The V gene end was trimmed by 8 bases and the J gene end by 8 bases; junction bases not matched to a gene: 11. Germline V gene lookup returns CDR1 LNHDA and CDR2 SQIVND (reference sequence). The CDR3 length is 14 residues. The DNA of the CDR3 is TGTGCCAGTGGGGCCCGGGGGGGCCTCGATGAGCAGTTCTTC. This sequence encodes CASGARGGLDEQFF.

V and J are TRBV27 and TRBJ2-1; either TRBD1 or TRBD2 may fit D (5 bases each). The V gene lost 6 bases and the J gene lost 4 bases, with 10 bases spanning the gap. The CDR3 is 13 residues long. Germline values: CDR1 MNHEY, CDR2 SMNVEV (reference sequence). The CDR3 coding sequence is TGTGCCAGCAGCGGGACCCAATACAATGAGCAGTTCTTC. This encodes CASSGTQYNEQFF.

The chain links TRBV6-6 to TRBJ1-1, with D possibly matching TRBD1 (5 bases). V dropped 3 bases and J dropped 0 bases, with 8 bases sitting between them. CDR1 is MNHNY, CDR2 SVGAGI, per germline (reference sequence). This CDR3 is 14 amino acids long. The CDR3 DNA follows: TGTGCCAGCAGTTATGGGGACGTGAACACTGAAGCTTTCTTT. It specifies CASSYGDVNTEAFF.